The source of this T cell receptor beta chain is a study of cytomegalovirus exposure and HLA in healthy donors. Of note for this clone: Its antigen remains unidentified.

General study findings and limits: Both high specificity and high sensitivity reportedly marked the classifier's diagnosis of cytomegalovirus status. Cytomegalovirus-associated TCR beta chains were listed, numbering some 180.

All donors participated as healthy donors of bone marrow. The germline V gene encodes CDR1 MGHRA and CDR2 YSYEKL. V lost 0 bases and J lost 1; bases outside the gene matches: 4. This CDR3 contains 16 residues. Primers: 60 Vbeta forward and 13 Jbeta reverse. Authors' analysis steps: A follow-up analysis tallied tens of millions of unique TCR beta chains, some 11 million shared. Generated by immunoSEQ multiplex PCR, the TCRdb table keeps only in-frame clones and is missing some. V, J and clone size were drawn from that table, and D and trimming were deduced from the DNA. The sample lists 95,000 to 150,000 clones, 81% occurring once.

The sample taken for sequencing was PBMCs. This chain links TRBV4-1 with TRBJ2-5; TRBD1 matches 8 bases. The origin of this receptor is a woman between 40 and 55 years old in good health and CMV-seronegative. The CDR3 DNA reads TGCGCCAGCAGCCAAGATGTAGGACAGGGCCAAGAGACCCAGTACTTC. Translating it yields CASSQDVGQGQETQYF.